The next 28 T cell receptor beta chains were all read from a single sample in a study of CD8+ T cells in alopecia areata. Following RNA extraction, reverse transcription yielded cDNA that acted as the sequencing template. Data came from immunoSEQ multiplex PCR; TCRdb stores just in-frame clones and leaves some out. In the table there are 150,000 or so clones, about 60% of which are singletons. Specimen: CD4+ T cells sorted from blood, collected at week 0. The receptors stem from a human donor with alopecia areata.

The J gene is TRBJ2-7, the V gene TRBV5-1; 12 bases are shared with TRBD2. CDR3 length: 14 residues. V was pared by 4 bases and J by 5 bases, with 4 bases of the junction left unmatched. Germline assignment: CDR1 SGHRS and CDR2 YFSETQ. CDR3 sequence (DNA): TGCGCCAGCAGCGCGGGACTAGCGGGCGACGAGCAGTACTTC. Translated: CASSAGLAGDEQYF.

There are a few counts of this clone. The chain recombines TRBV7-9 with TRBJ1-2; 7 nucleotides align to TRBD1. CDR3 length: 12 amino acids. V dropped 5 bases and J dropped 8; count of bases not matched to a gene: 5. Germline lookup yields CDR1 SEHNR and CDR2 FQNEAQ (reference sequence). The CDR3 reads CASSHGQVGYTF. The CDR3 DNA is TGTGCCAGCAGCCATGGACAGGTCGGCTACACCTTC.

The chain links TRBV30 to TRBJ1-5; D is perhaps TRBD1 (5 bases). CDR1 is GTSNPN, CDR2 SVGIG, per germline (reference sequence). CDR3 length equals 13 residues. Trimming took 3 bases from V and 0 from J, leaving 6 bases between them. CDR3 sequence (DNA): TGTGCCTGGAGCAGGGATAGCAATCAGCCCCAGCATTTT. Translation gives CAWSRDSNQPQHF.

CDR3 in DNA: TGCAGCGTTGGCCCCTTCGGCAGGGTACACGAGCAGTACTTC. It translates to CSVGPFGRVHEQYF. The chain employs TRBV29-1 and TRBJ2-7, with a possible D match to TRBD1 (5 bases). The CDR3 sequence is 14 residues long. V gave up 4 bases and J gave up 5 bases, with 18 bases separating them. Germline V gene data show CDR1 as SQVTM and CDR2 as ANQGSEA.

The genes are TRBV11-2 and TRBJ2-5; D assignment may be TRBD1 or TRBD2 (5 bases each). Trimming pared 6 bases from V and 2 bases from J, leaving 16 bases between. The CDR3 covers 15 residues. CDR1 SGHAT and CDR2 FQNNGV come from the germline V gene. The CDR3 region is CASRNIRGQQETQYF. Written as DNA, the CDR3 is TGTGCCAGCAGGAACATACGGGGCCAGCAAGAGACCCAGTACTTC.

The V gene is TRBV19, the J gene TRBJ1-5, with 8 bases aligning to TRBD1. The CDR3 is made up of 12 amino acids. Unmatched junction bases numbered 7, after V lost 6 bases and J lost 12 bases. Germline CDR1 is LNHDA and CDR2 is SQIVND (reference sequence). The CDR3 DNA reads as TGTGCCAGTAGGACCCCGGGACAGGTCCAGCATTTT. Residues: CASRTPGQVQHF.

The CDR3, as DNA: TGCAGCGTCCAACTTGGACAGGGAGACACTGAAGCTTTCTTT. Amino acids: CSVQLGQGDTEAFF. This rearrangement joins TRBV29-1 to TRBJ1-1; 8 bases fit TRBD1. The junction had 9 bases not matched to a gene; V was cut back by 6 bases and J by 3 bases. From germline, CDR1 is SQVTM and CDR2 ANQGSEA. The CDR3 is 14 residues long.

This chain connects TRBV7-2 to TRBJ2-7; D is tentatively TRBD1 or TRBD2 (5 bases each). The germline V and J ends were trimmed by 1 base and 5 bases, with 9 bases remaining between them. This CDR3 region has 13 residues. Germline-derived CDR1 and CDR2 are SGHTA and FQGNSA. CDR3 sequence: CASSLVLGDEQYF. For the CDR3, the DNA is TGTGCCAGCAGCTTAGTCTTGGGGGACGAGCAGTACTTC.

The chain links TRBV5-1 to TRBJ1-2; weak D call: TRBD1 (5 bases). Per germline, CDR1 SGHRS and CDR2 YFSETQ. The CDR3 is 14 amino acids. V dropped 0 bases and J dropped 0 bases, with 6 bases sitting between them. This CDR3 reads CASSLATANYGYTF. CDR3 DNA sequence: TGCGCCAGCAGCTTGGCGACAGCTAACTATGGCTACACCTTC.

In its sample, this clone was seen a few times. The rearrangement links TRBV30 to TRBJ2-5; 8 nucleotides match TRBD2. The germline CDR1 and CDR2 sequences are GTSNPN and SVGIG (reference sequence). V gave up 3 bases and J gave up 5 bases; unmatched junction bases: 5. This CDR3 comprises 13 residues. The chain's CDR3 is CAWRRASGETQYF. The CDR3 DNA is TGTGCCTGGAGGAGGGCTAGCGGGGAGACCCAGTACTTC.

The CDR3 nucleotides are TGTGCCAGCAGCTCATCGTGGTCAGATACGCAGTATTTT. This gives the protein CASSSSWSDTQYF. The rearrangement joins TRBV7-2 to TRBJ2-3; D not resolved. Trimming stripped 4 bases from V and 4 bases from J, with 9 bases between. This CDR3 comprises 13 residues. Germline V gene sequence: CDR1 SGHTA, CDR2 FQGNSA. The variable domain in full, with the rest retrieved from reference TRBV7-2 and TRBJ2-3, is GAGVSQSPSNKVTEKGKDVELRCDPISGHTALYWYRQSLGQGLEFLIYFQGNSAPDKSGLPSDRFSAERTGGSVSTLTIQRTQQEDSAVYLCASSSSWSDTQYFGPGTRLTVL.

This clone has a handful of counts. The CDR3 nucleotides are TGTGCCAGCAGCCTAGGGGGGGATGAGCAGTTCTTC. It codes for CASSLGGDEQFF. The chain combines TRBV2 with TRBJ2-1, with TRBD2 as a possible D gene (7 bases). The V end lost 6 bases, the J end lost 8 bases, and 11 bases lay between the germline ends. The CDR3 is 12 amino acids. Germline V gene data show CDR1 as SNHLY and CDR2 as FYNNEI.

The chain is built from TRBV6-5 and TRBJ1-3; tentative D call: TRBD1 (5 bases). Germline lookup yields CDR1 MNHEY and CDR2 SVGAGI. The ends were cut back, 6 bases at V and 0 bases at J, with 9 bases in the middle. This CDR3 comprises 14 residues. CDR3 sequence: CASRSGGSGNTIYF. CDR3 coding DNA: TGTGCCAGCAGGTCCGGGGGCTCTGGAAACACCATATATTTT.

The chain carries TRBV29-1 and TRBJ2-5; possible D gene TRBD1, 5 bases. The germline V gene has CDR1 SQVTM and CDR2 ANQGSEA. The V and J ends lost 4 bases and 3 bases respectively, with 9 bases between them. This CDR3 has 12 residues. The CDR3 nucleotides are TGCAGCGTTGGTAGGGGTGAAGAGACCCAGTACTTC. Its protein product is CSVGRGEETQYF.

The CDR3 reads CASSLVGVYQETQYF. The CDR3 coding sequence is TGTGCCAGCAGTCTAGTCGGTGTTTACCAAGAGACCCAGTACTTC. The V and J genes are TRBV5-6 and TRBJ2-5; D not resolved. V was pared by 5 bases and J by 0 bases, with 14 bases between. This CDR3 region has 15 residues. The germline CDR1 and CDR2 sequences are SGHDT and YYEEEE.

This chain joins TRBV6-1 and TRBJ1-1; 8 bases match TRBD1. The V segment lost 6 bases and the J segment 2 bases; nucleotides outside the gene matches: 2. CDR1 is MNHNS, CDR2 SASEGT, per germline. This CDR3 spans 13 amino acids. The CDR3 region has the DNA TGTGCCAGCAGGGACAGGGAAAACACTGAAGCTTTCTTT. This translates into CASRDRENTEAFF.

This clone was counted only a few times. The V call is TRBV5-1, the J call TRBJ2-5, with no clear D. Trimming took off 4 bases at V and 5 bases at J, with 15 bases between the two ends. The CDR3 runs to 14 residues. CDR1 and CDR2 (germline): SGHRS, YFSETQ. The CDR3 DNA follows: TGCGCCAGCAGCGAAATACCGGGCGCCGAGACCCAGTACTTC. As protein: CASSEIPGAETQYF.

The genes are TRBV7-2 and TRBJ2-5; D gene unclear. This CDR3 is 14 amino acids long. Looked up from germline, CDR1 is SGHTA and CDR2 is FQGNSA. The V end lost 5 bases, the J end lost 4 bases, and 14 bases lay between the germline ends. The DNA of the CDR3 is TGTGCCAGCAGCCCCGGCAAGGGCGCAGAGACCCAGTACTTC. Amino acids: CASSPGKGAETQYF.

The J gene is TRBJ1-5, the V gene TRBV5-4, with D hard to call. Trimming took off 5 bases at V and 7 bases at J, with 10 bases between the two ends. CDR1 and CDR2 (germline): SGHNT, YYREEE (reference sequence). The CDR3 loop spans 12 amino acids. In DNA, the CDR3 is TGTGCCAGCAGACCGGACTACCAGCCCCAGCATTTT. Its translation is CASRPDYQPQHF.

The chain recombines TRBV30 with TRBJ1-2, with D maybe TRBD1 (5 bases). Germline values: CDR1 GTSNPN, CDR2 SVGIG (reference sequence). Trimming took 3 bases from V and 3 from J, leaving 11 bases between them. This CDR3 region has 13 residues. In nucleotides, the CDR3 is TGTGCCTGGAGCAAAATGGGGGACTATGGCTACACCTTC. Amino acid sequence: CAWSKMGDYGYTF.

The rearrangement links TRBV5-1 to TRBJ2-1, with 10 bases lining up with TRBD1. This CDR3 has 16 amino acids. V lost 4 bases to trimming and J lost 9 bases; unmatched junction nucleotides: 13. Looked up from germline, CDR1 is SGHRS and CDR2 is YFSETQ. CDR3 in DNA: TGCGCCAGCAGCCCGACAGGGGGCTCGGAGAATAGTGAGCAGTTCTTC. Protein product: CASSPTGGSENSEQFF.

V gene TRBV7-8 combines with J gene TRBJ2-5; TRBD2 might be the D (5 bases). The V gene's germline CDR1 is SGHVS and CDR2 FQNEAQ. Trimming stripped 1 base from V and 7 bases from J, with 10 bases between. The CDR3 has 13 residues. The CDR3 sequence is CASSLGLEGTQYF. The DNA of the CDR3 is TGTGCCAGCAGCTTAGGACTCGAGGGGACCCAGTACTTC.

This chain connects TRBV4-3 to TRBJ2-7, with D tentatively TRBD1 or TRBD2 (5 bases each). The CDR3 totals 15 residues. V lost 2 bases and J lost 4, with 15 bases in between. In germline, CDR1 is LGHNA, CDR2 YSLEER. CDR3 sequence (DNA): TGCGCCAGCAGCCAACTCGGGACGGTACCTTACGAGCAGTACTTC. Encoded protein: CASSQLGTVPYEQYF.

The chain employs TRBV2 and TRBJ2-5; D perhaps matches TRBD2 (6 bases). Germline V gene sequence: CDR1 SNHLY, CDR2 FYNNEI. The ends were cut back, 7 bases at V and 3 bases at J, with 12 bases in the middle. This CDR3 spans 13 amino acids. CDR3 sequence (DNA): TGTGCCAGCATGGAGGGCAGGGAAGAGACCCAGTACTTC. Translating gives CASMEGREETQYF.

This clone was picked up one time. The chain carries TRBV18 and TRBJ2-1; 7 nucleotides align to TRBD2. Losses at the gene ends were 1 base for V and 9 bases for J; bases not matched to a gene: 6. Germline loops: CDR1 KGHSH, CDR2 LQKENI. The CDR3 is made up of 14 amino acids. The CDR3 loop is CASSPRNGEGEQFF. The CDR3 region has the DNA TGTGCCAGCTCACCACGGAACGGGGAGGGTGAGCAGTTCTTC.

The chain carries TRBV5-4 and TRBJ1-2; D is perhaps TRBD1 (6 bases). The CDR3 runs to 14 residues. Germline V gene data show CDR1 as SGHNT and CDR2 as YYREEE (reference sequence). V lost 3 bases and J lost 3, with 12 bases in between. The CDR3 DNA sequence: TGTGCCAGCAGCTGGGGACGGACAGACTATGGCTACACCTTC. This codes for CASSWGRTDYGYTF.

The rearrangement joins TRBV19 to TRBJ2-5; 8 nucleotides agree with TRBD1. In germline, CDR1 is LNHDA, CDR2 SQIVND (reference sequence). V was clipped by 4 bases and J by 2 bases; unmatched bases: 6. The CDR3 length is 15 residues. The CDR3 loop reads CASSTGQGQQETQYF. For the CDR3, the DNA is TGTGCCAGTAGTACCGGACAGGGTCAACAAGAGACCCAGTACTTC.

CDR3 region: CSAGGRYGYTF. CDR3 bases: TGCAGTGCCGGAGGCCGCTATGGCTACACCTTC. The chain is built from TRBV20-1 and TRBJ1-2; D uncertain. Germline lookup yields CDR1 DFQATT and CDR2 SNEGSKA (reference sequence). The CDR3 totals 11 residues. V was pared by 6 bases and J by 4 bases, with 9 bases between.